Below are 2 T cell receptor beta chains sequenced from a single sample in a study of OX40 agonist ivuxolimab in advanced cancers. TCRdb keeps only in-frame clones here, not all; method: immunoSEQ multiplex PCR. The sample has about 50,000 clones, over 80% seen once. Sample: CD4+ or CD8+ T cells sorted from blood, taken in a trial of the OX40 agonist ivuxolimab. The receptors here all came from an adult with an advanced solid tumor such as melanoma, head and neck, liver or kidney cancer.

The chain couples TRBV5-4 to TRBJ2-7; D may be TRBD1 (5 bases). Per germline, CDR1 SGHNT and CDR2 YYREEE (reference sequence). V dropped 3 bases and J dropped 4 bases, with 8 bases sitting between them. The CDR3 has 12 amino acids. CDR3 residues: CASSWGIYEQYF. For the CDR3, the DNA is TGTGCCAGCAGCTGGGGCATATACGAGCAGTACTTC. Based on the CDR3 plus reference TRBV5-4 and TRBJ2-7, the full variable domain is ETGVTQSPTHLIKTRGQQVTLRCSSQSGHNTVSWYQQALGQGPQFIFQYYREEENGRGNFPPRFSGLQFPNYSSELNVNALELDDSALYLCASSWGIYEQYFGPGTRLTVT.

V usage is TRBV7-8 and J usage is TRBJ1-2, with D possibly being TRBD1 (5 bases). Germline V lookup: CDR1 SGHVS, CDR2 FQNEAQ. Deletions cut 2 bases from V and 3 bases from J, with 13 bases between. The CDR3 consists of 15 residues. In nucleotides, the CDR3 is TGTGCCAGCAGCTTATGGGACCGCGGGGACTATGGCTACACCTTC. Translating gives CASSLWDRGDYGYTF.